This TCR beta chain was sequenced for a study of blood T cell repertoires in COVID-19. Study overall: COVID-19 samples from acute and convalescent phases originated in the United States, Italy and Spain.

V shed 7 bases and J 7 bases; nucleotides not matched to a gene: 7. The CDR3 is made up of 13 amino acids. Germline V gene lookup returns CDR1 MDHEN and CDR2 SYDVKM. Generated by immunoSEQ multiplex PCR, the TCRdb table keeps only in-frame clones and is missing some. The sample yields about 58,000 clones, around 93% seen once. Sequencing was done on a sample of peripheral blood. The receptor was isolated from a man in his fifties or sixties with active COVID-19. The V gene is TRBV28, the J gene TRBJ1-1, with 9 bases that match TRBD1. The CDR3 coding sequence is TGTGCCAGCACCCCGACGACAGGGGGTGAAGCTTTCTTT. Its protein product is CASTPTTGGEAFF.